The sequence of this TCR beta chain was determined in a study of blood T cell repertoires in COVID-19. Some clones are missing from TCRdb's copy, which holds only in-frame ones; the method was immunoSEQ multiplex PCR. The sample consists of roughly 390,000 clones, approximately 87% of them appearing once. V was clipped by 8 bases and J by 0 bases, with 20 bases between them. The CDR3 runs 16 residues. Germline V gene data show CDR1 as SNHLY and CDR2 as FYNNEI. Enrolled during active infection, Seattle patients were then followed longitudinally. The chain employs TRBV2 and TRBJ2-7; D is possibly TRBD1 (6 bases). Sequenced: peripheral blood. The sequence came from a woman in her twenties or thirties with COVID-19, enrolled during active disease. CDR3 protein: CASVKDRILSSYEQYF. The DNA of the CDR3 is TGTGCCAGCGTTAAGGACAGAATCTTGAGCTCCTACGAGCAGTACTTC.